This is a list of T cell receptor beta chains from one sample in a study of T-cell reconstitution after alpha-beta-depleted transplantation in children. TCRdb reanalysed the PCR reads using MiXCR and keeps one entry per CDR3 protein. The repertoire includes hundreds of thousands of distinct CDR3 sequences, 7.5% to 9.5% of them detected once, and approximately 6.3% sits in the top ten. The source was PBMCs, mostly from graft donor cells, collected 180 days after TCRalphabeta/CD19-depleted stem cell transplant. All receptors derive from a male patient younger than 18 who had a stem cell transplant for acute lymphoblastic leukemia, so the T cells may come from the graft donor. CDR3s include the opening cysteine and the closing phenylalanine or tryptophan. The D gene is left open where the match is weak. Rows may omit the clone size; those that give it use once, few, many or a size class.

>TRBJ1-2|TRBD1|TRBV6-5|many
CASSGTGQGYTF
TGTGCCAGCAGTGGGACAGGGCAAGGCTACACCTTC
>TRBJ1-4|NA|TRBV12-3/TRBV12-4|many
CASSLGRINEKLFF
TGTGCCAGCAGTTTAGGACGGATTAATGAAAAACTGTTTTTT
>TRBJ1-5|NA|TRBV4-1|many
CASSPGGRDQPQHF
TGCGCCAGCAGCCCCGGGGGGAGGGATCAGCCCCAGCATTTT
>TRBJ2-2|NA|TRBV5-4|many
CASSPQVSVNTGELFF
TGTGCCAGCAGCCCCCAGGTTAGCGTGAACACCGGGGAGCTGTTTTTT
>TRBJ2-7|TRBD2|TRBV12-3/TRBV12-4|many
CASRPSGSSEQYF
TGTGCCAGCAGACCAAGCGGGAGCTCCGAGCAGTACTTC
>TRBJ2-7|NA|TRBV4-1|many
CASSQDRGGTSYEQYF
TGCGCCAGCAGCCAAGACAGGGGGGGCACCTCCTACGAGCAGTACTTC
>TRBJ2-7|NA|TRBV24-1|many
CATSDLIQGTYEQYF
TGTGCCACCAGTGATTTGATACAGGGTACCTACGAGCAGTACTTC
>TRBJ2-2|NA|TRBV10-2|many
CASNEWPPYTGELFF
TGCGCCAGCAACGAGTGGCCACCATACACCGGGGAGCTGTTTTTT
>TRBJ2-1|TRBD2|TRBV5-1|many
CASTLAGEQFF
TGCGCCAGCACCCTAGCGGGAGAGCAGTTCTTC
>TRBJ2-5|NA|TRBV10-3|many
CAISPSYQETQYF
TGTGCCATCAGTCCTAGCTACCAAGAGACCCAGTACTTC
>TRBJ1-3|NA|TRBV20-1|few
CSASMAVGNTIYF
TGCAGTGCTAGTATGGCAGTTGGAAACACCATATATTTT
>TRBJ2-2|NA|TRBV18|many
CASSPVNTGELFF
TGTGCCAGCTCACCAGTGAACACCGGGGAGCTGTTTTTT
>TRBJ1-3|TRBD1|TRBV12-3/TRBV12-4|many
CASSPTGAVGGNTIYF
TGTGCCAGCAGCCCCACAGGGGCGGTAGGTGGAAACACCATATATTTT
>TRBJ1-2|NA|TRBV6-5|many
CASSYSGSYGYTF
TGTGCCAGCAGTTACTCGGGGTCCTATGGCTACACCTTC
>TRBJ2-7|TRBD2|TRBV27|NA
CVSRTSGTPAHEQYF
TGTGTCAGCCGGACTAGCGGGACCCCAGCCCACGAGCAGTACTTC
>TRBJ2-3|TRBD2|TRBV15|many
CATSRDAGLAGYDTQYF
TGTGCCACCAGCAGAGATGCGGGACTAGCGGGGTACGATACGCAGTATTTT